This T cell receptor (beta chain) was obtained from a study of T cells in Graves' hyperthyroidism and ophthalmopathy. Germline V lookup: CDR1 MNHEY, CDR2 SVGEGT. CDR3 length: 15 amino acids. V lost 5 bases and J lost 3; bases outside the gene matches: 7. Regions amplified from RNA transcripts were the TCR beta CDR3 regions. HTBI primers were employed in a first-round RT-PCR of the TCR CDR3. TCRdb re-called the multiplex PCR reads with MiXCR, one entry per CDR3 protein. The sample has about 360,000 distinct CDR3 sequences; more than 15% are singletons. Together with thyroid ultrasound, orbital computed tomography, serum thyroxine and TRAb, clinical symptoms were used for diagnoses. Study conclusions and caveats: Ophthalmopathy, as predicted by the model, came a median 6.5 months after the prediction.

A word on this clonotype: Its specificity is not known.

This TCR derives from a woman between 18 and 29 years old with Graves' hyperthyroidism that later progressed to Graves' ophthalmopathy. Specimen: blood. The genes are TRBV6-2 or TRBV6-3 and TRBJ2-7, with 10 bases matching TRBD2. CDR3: CASSPTSGEDYEQYF. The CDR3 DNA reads TGTGCCAGCAGTCCCACTAGCGGGGAAGACTACGAGCAGTACTTC.